A selection of T cell receptor beta chains follows, all from one sample in a study of identical twins. Using its own MiXCR run on the 5' RACE reads, TCRdb lists one record per CDR3 protein. The profile shows around 1.7 million distinct CDR3 sequences, more than 30% of them singletons. Sequencing was performed on cord blood. The receptors shown here come from a newborn girl in good health. Each CDR3 is given with its conserved first and last residue. Each record gives: V gene, J gene, clone size, D gene, CDR3 DNA, CDR3 protein. D genes are given only for firm matches. For some rows the clone size is stated as once, few or many, or as a class when expanded; others skip it.

TRBV7-9	TRBJ1-2	NA	TRBD1	TGTGCCAGCAGCTTAGTTGCCAGGGGGCTTCGTAACTATGGCTACACCTTC	CASSLVARGLRNYGYTF
TRBV12-3/TRBV12-4	TRBJ1-4	many	NA	TGTGCCAGCAGTTTCCGGCAGGGGTATGAAAAACTGTTTTTT	CASSFRQGYEKLFF
TRBV6-5	TRBJ2-1	few	TRBD2	TGTGCCAGCAGTTACCGGACTAGCGGGAGGAATGAGCAGTTCTTC	CASSYRTSGRNEQFF
TRBV28	TRBJ1-6	few	NA	TGTGCCAGCAGTGGACAGCGCCGCAGGAATTCACCCCTCCACTTT	CASSGQRRRNSPLHF
TRBV29-1	TRBJ2-5	few	NA	TGCAGCGTTGATTACAGGGCAGAGACCCAGTACTTC	CSVDYRAETQYF
TRBV6-5	TRBJ2-5	few	NA	TGTGCCAGCAGTTACGCGAGCGCTCAAGAGACCCAGTACTTC	CASSYASAQETQYF
TRBV27	TRBJ2-7	NA	NA	TGTGCCAGCAGTTTCCAAGCGTCTGGGGGCTACGAGCAGTACTTC	CASSFQASGGYEQYF
TRBV20-1	TRBJ2-7	NA	TRBD1	TGCAGTGCGCAACTGGACAGGGGCTCCTACGAGCAGTACTTC	CSAQLDRGSYEQYF
TRBV7-2	TRBJ2-3	few	NA	TGTGCCAGCAGCTTAGCGCCCCTTTTACATACGGGGCAGTATTTT	CASSLAPLLHTGQYF
TRBV10-3	TRBJ2-5	NA	TRBD1	TGTGCCATCAACCGGGACAGGGACGAGACCCAGTACTTC	CAINRDRDETQYF
TRBV14	TRBJ2-3	NA	NA	TGTGCCAGCAGCCAAGCTGCCGGGTTAAGGGCAGATACGCAGTATTTT	CASSQAAGLRADTQYF
TRBV27	TRBJ2-1	few	NA	TGTGCCAGCGGGTCTAGACAGTACAATGAGCAGTTCTTC	CASGSRQYNEQFF
TRBV27	TRBJ2-5	NA	NA	TGTGCCAGCAGTTCCCCCGGAGCGGGTGTAGAGACCCAGTACTTC	CASSSPGAGVETQYF
TRBV20-1	TRBJ2-5	NA	NA	TGCAGTGCTAGCCTCACAGGGTTTGAGACCCAGTACTTC	CSASLTGFETQYF
TRBV28	TRBJ1-4	few	TRBD1	TGTGCCAGCAGTCAATTTGGACAGGGTAGGACTAATGAAAAACTGTTTTTT	CASSQFGQGRTNEKLFF
TRBV10-3	TRBJ1-2	NA	TRBD1	TGTGCCATCAGTGAGACCGGGACAGGGGGTTACACCTTC	CAISETGTGGYTF
TRBV2	TRBJ2-7	NA	TRBD2	TGTGCCAGCAGTGGAGCCCGGACTAGCGGGAGCTACGAGCAGTACTTC	CASSGARTSGSYEQYF
TRBV20-1	TRBJ2-3	NA	TRBD2	TGCAGTAGCAGAAAACCTAGCGGCAGCACAGATACGCAGTATTTT	CSSRKPSGSTDTQYF
TRBV4-1	TRBJ1-6	NA	NA	TGCGCCAGCAGCCAAGAATTCCCAAGGGGCCCAAATTCACCCCTCCACTTT	CASSQEFPRGPNSPLHF
TRBV6-1	TRBJ2-3	few	NA	TGTGCCAGCACGGCAGCCGGGGATACGCAGTATTTT	CASTAAGDTQYF
TRBV6-2/TRBV6-3	TRBJ2-1	NA	NA	TGTGCCAGCACCCCCCCAGGCAGCTTATACAATGAGCAGTTCTTC	CASTPPGSLYNEQFF
TRBV3-1	TRBJ2-7	NA	NA	TGTGCCAGCAGTCCCAAGGGGGGGAGGCGTTACAATGAGCAGTACTTC	CASSPKGGRRYNEQYF
TRBV7-9	TRBJ1-1	NA	NA	TGTGCCAGCAGCTTAGATGGCACAGACGCTTTCTTT	CASSLDGTDAFF
TRBV4-1	TRBJ2-1	many	NA	TGCGCCAGCAGCTCTTTGGGGCTGGGACACAATGAGCAGTTCTTC	CASSSLGLGHNEQFF
TRBV6-6	TRBJ1-1	NA	NA	TGTGCCAGCAGGGATATGCGGAGGGGGAACACTGAAGCTTTCTTT	CASRDMRRGNTEAFF
TRBV5-1	TRBJ2-1	NA	TRBD2	TGCGCCAGCAGCTCCCGACAACTAGCGGGGTGGAATGAGCAGTTCTTC	CASSSRQLAGWNEQFF
TRBV18	TRBJ2-3	many	NA	TGTGCCAGCTCATCGCTTAGGGCAGATACGCAGTATTTT	CASSSLRADTQYF